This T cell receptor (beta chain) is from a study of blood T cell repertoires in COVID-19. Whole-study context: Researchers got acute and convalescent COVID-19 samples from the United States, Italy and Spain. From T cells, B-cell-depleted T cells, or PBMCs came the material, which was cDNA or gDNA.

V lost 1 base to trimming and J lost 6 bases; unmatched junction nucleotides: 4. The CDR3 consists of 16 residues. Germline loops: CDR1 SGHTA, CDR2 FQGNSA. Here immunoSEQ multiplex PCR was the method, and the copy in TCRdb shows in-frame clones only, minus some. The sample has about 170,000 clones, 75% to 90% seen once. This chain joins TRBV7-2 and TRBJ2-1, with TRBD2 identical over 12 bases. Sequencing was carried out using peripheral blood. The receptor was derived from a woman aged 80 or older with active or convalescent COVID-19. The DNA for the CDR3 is TGTGCCAGCAGCTTAGGCCCTAGCGGGGGGGCCAATGAGCAGTTCTTC. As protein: CASSLGPSGGANEQFF.